This T cell receptor (beta chain) is drawn from a study of blood T cell repertoires in COVID-19. Study background: COVID-19 samples from acute and convalescent phases originated in the United States, Italy and Spain. The analysed material was cDNA or gDNA that came from T cells, B-cell-depleted T cells, or PBMCs.

How the authors handled the data: Reference gene primers were amplified, and this amplification served to estimate nucleated cell counts. Sequencing was performed with immunoSEQ multiplex PCR; in TCRdb, only in-frame clones are kept and a portion is missing. For V, J and clone size, that table is used; D and trimming come from the DNA. The sample lists more than 150,000 clones, just under 90% seen once, with 0.8% to 1% in the top ten. Germline CDR1 reads MNHEY; CDR2 reads SVGAGI. There are 13 residues in the CDR3. The V end lost 0 bases, the J end lost 3 bases, and 5 bases lay between the germline ends.

The specimen sequenced was peripheral blood. This TCR was recovered from a young woman who had recovered from COVID-19. V usage is TRBV6-5 and J usage is TRBJ1-2; D gene unclear. This CDR3 reads CASSYSVDYGYTF. CDR3 DNA sequence: TGTGCCAGCAGTTACTCAGTAGACTATGGCTACACCTTC.